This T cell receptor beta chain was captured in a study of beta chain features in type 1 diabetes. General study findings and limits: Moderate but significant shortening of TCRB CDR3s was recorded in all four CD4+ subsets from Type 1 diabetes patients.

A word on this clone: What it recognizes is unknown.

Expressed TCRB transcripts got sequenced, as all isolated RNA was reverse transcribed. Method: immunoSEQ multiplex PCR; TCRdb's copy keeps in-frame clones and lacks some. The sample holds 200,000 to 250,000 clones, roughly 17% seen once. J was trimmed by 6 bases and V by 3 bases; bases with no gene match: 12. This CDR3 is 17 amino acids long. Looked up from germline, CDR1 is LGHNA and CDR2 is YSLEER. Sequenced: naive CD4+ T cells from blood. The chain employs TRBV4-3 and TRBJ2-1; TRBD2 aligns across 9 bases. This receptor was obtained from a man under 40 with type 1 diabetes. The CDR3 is CASSQGSAGGFGNEQFF. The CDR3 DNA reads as TGCGCCAGCAGCCAGGGATCAGCGGGAGGTTTTGGCAATGAGCAGTTCTTC.